These T cell receptor beta chains were read from a single sample in a study of T cells in localized non-small cell lung cancer. Sequencing used immunoSEQ multiplex PCR; TCRdb keeps in-frame clones, though not all of them. Of around 25,000 clones in the sample, more than 85% are singletons; the top ten hold 12% to 15%. The material was peripheral blood, obtained before any cancer treatment. These receptors all come from a man between 40 and 70 years old with stage III squamous cell lung carcinoma. Each CDR3 is given with its conserved first and last residue. A D gene is named only where the DNA matches it firmly. Clone size is given for some rows only: seen once, a few or many times, or a class if the clone is expanded.

length	V	D	J	size	CDR3	DNA
13	TRBV7-2	TRBD1	TRBJ1-5	NA	CASSDRVNQPQHF	TGTGCCAGCAGCGACAGGGTCAATCAGCCCCAGCATTTT
17	TRBV4-3	TRBD2	TRBJ2-2	NA	CASSITSGGANTGELFF	TGCGCCAGCAGCATAACTAGCGGGGGAGCGAACACCGGGGAGCTGTTTTTT
15	TRBV7-2	NA	TRBJ2-7	NA	CASSLASGRSYEQYF	TGTGCCAGCAGCTTAGCGTCAGGACGATCCTACGAGCAGTACTTC
11	TRBV28	NA	TRBJ1-2	NA	CASSDSYGYTF	TGTGCCAGCAGTGACAGCTATGGCTACACCTTC
15	TRBV28	NA	TRBJ1-3	NA	CASSWGRISGNTIYF	TGTGCCAGCAGTTGGGGACGGATCTCTGGAAACACCATATATTTT
14	TRBV7-9	NA	TRBJ2-5	NA	CASSLGNVLETQYF	TGTGCCAGCAGCTTAGGGAACGTTCTCGAGACCCAGTACTTC
14	TRBV11-2	NA	TRBJ1-1	NA	CASSLTEGNTEAFF	TGTGCCAGCAGCTTAACAGAAGGGAACACTGAAGCTTTCTTT
16	TRBV27	NA	TRBJ1-4	NA	CASSLSSGVTNEKLFF	TGTGCCAGCAGTTTATCGTCAGGGGTGACTAATGAAAAACTGTTTTTT
12	TRBV11-2	NA	TRBJ1-1	NA	CASSPQETEAFF	TGTGCCAGCAGCCCTCAGGAGACTGAAGCTTTCTTT
14	TRBV10-3	NA	TRBJ1-4	NA	CAISELGTNEKLFF	TGTGCCATCAGTGAGTTGGGGACTAATGAAAAACTGTTTTTT
13	TRBV30	NA	TRBJ2-5	once	CAWSRRSGETQYF	TGTGCCTGGAGTAGGCGGAGTGGGGAGACCCAGTACTTC
13	TRBV9	NA	TRBJ2-7	NA	CASSLGLTYEQYF	TGTGCCAGCAGCCTAGGACTAACCTACGAGCAGTACTTC
17	TRBV7-3	TRBD2	TRBJ2-5	NA	CASSLRGLAGKGETQYF	TGTGCCAGCAGCTTAAGGGGCCTAGCGGGAAAAGGAGAGACCCAGTACTTC
11	TRBV5-1	NA	TRBJ2-1	NA	CASSLESEQFF	TGCGCCAGCAGCTTGGAATCCGAGCAGTTCTTC
12	TRBV6-4	TRBD2	TRBJ2-3	once	CASRGGTDTQYF	TGTGCCTCTCGGGGGGGAACAGATACGCAGTATTTT
18	TRBV4-2	TRBD2	TRBJ2-3	NA	CASSRGLAGGPNTDTQYF	TGTGCCAGCAGCCGGGGACTAGCGGGGGGGCCGAACACAGATACGCAGTATTTT
17	TRBV19	TRBD1	TRBJ1-1	NA	CASSNGQGAALGTEAFF	TGTGCCAGTAGTAACGGACAGGGGGCTGCTCTAGGGACTGAAGCTTTCTTT
17	TRBV7-9	TRBD1	TRBJ2-7	NA	CASSLGPRDRFSYEQYF	TGTGCCAGCAGCTTAGGGCCTCGGGACAGGTTCTCCTACGAGCAGTACTTC
15	TRBV11-1	NA	TRBJ2-5	NA	CASSLASNSQETQYF	TGTGCCAGCAGCTTAGCGTCTAACAGCCAAGAGACCCAGTACTTC
15	TRBV5-4	TRBD1	TRBJ2-3	NA	CASSYGTGNTDTQYF	TGTGCCAGCAGCTATGGGACAGGAAACACAGATACGCAGTATTTT
13	TRBV19	NA	TRBJ1-2	NA	CASSNWENYGYTF	TGTGCCAGTAGCAACTGGGAAAACTATGGCTACACCTTC
15	TRBV5-1	TRBD2	TRBJ2-2	NA	CASSYDPAGTGELFF	TGCGCCAGCAGCTACGATCCAGCGGGGACCGGGGAGCTGTTTTTT
11	TRBV6-1	NA	TRBJ2-1	NA	CASIEGNQQFF	TGTGCCAGCATCGAGGGTAATCAGCAGTTCTTC
14	TRBV11-1	TRBD1	TRBJ1-2	NA	CASSPGDSWYGYTF	TGTGCCAGCAGCCCGGGGGACAGTTGGTATGGCTACACCTTC
13	TRBV29-1	TRBD1	TRBJ2-3	once	CSLTGTGDDTQYF	TGCAGCCTTACCGGGACAGGTGATGATACGCAGTATTTT
16	TRBV9	TRBD1	TRBJ2-1	NA	CASSVHPGQRGNEQFF	TGTGCCAGCAGCGTCCACCCGGGACAGAGGGGGAATGAGCAGTTCTTC
14	TRBV9	TRBD1	TRBJ1-2	NA	CASSVGQGPYGYTF	TGTGCCAGCAGCGTCGGACAGGGCCCCTATGGCTACACCTTC
12	TRBV10-3	TRBD1	TRBJ1-2	NA	CAIRQGNYGYTF	TGTGCCATCAGACAGGGGAACTATGGCTACACCTTC
16	TRBV30	NA	TRBJ2-7	once	CAWSTGQLLRLYEQYF	TGTGCCTGGAGTACTGGACAGTTACTTCGCTTATACGAGCAGTACTTC
14	TRBV6-5	NA	TRBJ1-3	NA	CASSYRASGNTIYF	TGTGCCAGCAGCTACAGGGCCTCTGGAAACACCATATATTTT
13	TRBV19	NA	TRBJ1-2	NA	CASSSTGNYGYTF	TGTGCCAGTAGCTCTACAGGGAACTATGGCTACACCTTC
15	TRBV6-1	TRBD1	TRBJ2-5	NA	CASSSPGTGGETQYF	TGTGCCAGCAGTAGCCCCGGGACAGGGGGGGAGACCCAGTACTTC
16	TRBV11-2	TRBD1	TRBJ1-2	NA	CASSHEPGQGIHGYTF	TGTGCCAGCAGTCACGAACCGGGACAGGGGATCCATGGCTACACCTTC
14	TRBV4-3	NA	TRBJ1-2	NA	CASSQETLSGGYTF	TGCGCCAGCAGCCAAGAAACCTTGTCTGGAGGCTACACCTTC
15	TRBV5-4	NA	TRBJ1-2	once	CASSLEYSSIDGYTF	TGTGCCAGCAGCTTGGAGTATAGTTCGATAGACGGCTACACCTTC
13	TRBV29-1	TRBD1	TRBJ1-1	NA	CSVRTGGHTEAFF	TGCAGCGTCCGGACAGGGGGGCACACTGAAGCTTTCTTT
14	TRBV5-1	NA	TRBJ2-5	NA	CASSFRTAQETQYF	TGCGCCAGCAGCTTTCGGACAGCACAAGAGACCCAGTACTTC
13	TRBV6-1	TRBD1	TRBJ2-5	NA	CASSVDREETQYF	TGTGCCAGCAGTGTCGACAGGGAGGAGACCCAGTACTTC
14	TRBV14	NA	TRBJ1-6	NA	CASSEQTQNSPLHF	TGTGCCAGCAGCGAACAAACCCAGAATTCACCCCTCCACTTT
14	TRBV6-1	TRBD1	TRBJ2-3	NA	CASVRDRATDTQYF	TGTGCCAGCGTCCGGGACAGGGCCACAGATACGCAGTATTTT
13	TRBV18	NA	TRBJ2-5	once	CASSPGLQETQYF	TGTGCCAGCTCACCGGGGCTCCAAGAGACCCAGTACTTC
14	TRBV28	NA	TRBJ2-7	once	CASRLGGRSYEQYF	TGTGCCAGCAGGCTCGGGGGAAGGTCCTACGAGCAGTACTTC
15	TRBV19	NA	TRBJ2-1	NA	CASSPSRQGIFEQFF	TGTGCCAGTAGTCCCAGCCGCCAGGGGATCTTTGAGCAGTTCTTC